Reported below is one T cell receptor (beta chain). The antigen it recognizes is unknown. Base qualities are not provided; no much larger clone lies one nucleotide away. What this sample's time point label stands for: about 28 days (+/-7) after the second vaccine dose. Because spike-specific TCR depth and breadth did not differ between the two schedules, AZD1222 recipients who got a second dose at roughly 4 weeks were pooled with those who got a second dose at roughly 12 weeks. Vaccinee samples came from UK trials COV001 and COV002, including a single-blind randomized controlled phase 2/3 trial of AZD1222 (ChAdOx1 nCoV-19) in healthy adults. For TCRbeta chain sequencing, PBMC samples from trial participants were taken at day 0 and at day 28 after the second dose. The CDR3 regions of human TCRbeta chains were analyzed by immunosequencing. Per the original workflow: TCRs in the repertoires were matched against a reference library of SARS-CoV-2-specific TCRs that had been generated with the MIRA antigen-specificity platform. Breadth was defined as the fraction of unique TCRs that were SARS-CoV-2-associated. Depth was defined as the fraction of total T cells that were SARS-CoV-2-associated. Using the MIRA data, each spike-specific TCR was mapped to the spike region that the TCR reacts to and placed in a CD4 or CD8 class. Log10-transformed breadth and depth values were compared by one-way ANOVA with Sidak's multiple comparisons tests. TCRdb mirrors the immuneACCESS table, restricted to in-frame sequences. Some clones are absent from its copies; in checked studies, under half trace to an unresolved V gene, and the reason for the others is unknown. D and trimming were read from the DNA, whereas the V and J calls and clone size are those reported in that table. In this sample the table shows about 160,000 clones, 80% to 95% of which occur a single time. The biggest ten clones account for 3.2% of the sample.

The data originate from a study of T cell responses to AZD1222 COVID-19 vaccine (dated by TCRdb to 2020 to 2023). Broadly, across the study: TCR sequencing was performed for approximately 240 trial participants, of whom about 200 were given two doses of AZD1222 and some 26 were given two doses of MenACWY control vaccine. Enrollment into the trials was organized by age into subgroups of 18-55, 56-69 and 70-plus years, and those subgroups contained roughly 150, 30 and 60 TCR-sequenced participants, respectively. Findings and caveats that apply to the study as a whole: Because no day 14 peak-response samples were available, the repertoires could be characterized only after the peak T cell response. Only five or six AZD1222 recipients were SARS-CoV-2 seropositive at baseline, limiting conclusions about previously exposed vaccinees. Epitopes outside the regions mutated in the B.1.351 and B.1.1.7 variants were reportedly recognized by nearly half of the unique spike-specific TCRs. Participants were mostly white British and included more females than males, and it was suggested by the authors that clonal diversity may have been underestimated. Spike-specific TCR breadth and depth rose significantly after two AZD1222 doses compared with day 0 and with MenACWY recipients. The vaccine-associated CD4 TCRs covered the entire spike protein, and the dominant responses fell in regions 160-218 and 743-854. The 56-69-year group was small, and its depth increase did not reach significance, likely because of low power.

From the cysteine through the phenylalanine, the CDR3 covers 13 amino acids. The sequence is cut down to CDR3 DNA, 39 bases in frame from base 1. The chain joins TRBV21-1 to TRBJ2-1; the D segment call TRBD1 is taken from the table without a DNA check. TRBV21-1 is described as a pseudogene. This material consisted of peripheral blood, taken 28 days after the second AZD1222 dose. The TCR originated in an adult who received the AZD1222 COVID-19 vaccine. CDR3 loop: CASIPQEYNEQFF. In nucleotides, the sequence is TGTGCCAGCATCCCTCAGGAATACAATGAGCAGTTCTTC.